The T cell receptor beta chain described here comes from a study of blood T cell repertoires in COVID-19. As for the study in general: Samples representing acute and convalescent COVID-19 were sourced from the United States, Italy and Spain. Nucleic acid was either cDNA or gDNA, and it came from T cells, B-cell-depleted T cells, or PBMCs.

The repertoire was sequenced with immunoSEQ multiplex PCR; TCRdb's copy has only in-frame clones and lacks some. The sample has about 460,000 clones; roughly nine tenths are singletons. The CDR3 runs to 16 residues. Germline V lookup: CDR1 MGHRA, CDR2 YSYEKL. V was trimmed by 2 bases and J by 3 bases, leaving 16 bases between them. The sequence was obtained from a woman in her sixties who had recovered from COVID-19. What was sequenced was PBMCs or T cells enriched from blood (not recorded which). V is TRBV4-1 and J is TRBJ1-2; a weak D match, TRBD1 (6 bases). The CDR3 sequence: CASSQIWTDRYYGYTF. The CDR3 DNA reads as TGCGCCAGCAGCCAAATCTGGACAGACCGATACTATGGCTACACCTTC.